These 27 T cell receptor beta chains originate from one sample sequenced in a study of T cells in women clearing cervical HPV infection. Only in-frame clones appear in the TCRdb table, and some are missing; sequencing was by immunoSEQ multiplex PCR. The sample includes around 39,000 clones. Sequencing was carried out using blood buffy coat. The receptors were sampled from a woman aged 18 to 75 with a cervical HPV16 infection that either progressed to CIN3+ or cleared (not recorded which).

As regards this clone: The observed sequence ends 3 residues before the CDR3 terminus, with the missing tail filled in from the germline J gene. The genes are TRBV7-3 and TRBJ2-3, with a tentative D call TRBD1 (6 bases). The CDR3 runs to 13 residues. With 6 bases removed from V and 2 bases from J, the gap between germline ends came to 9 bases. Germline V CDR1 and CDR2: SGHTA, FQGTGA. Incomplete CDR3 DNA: TGTGCCAGCAGGAGGACAGACACAGATACG. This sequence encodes CASRRTDTDT. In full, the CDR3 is CASRRTDTDTQYF.

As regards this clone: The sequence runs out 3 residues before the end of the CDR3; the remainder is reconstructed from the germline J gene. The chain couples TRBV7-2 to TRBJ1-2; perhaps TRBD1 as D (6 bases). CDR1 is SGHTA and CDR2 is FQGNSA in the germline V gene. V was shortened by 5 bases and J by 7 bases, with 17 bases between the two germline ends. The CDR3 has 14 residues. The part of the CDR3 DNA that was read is TGTGCCAGCAGCAATCGAGGGGGTCTGGGTGGC. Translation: CASSNRGGLGG. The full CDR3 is CASSNRGGLGGYTF.

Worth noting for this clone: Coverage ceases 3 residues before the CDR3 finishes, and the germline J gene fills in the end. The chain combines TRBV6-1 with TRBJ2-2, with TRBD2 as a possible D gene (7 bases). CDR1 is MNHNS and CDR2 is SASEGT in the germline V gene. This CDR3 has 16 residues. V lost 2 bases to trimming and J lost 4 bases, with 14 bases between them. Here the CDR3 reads CASSERGGGGTGELFF. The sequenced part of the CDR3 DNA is TGTGCCAGCAGTGAACGCGGGGGCGGTGGCACCGGGGAG.

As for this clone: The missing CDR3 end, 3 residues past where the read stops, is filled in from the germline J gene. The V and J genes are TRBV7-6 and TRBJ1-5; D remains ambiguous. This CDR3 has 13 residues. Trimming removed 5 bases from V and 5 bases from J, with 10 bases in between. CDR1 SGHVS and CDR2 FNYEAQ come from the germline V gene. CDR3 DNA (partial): TGTGCCAGCAGCCAAGGTAACGATCAGCCC. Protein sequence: CASSQGNDQP. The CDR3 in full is CASSQGNDQPQHF.

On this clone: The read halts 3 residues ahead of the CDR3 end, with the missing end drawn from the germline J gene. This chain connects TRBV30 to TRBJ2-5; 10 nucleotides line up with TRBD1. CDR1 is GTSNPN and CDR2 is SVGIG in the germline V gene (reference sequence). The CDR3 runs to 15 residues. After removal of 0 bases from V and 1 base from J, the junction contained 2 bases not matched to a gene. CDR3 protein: CAWSVGTGAQETQYF. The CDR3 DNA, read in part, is TGTGCCTGGAGTGTAGGGACAGGGGCCCAAGAGACC.

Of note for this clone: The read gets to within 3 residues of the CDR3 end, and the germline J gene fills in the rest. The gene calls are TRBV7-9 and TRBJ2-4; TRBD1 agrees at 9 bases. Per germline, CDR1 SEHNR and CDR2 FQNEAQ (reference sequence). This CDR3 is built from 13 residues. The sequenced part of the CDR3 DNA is TGTGCCACCGCGACAGGGGGTAACTATGGT. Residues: CATATGGNYG. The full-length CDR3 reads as CATATGGNYGQYF.

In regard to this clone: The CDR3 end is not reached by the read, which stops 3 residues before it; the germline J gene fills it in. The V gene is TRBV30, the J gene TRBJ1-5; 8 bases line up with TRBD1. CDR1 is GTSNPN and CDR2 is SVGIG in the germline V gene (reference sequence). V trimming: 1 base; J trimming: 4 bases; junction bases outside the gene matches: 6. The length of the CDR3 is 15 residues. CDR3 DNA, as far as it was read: TGTGCCTGGAGTGGTCGGGACAGGACTAATCAGCCC. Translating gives CAWSGRDRTNQP. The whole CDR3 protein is CAWSGRDRTNQPQHF.

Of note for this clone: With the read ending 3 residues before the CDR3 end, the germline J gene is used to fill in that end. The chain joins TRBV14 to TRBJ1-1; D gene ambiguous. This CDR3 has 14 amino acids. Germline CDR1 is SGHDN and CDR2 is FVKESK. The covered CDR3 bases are TGTGCCAGCAGCCCAGTTAGAGTGCAGGATCCG. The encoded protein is CASSPVRVQDP. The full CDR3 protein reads CASSPVRVQDPAFF.

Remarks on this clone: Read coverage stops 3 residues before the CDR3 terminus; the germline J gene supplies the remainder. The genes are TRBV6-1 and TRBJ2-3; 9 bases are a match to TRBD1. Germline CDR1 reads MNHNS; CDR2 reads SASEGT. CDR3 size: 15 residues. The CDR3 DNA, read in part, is TGTGCCAGCAGTGGGACAGGGGAAGGCAATCAGCCG. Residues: CASSGTGEGNQP. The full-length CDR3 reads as CASSGTGEGNQPQYF.

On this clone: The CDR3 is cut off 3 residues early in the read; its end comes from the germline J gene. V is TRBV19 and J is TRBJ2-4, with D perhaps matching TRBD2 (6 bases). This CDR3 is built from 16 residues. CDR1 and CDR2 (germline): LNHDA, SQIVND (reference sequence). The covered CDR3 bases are TGTGCCAGTAGTCCCGGCGCGCTAGCGTCTCAAGAGACT. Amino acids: CASSPGALASQET. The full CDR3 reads CASSPGALASQETQYF. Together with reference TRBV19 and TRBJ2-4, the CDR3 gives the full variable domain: DGGITQSPKYLFRKEGQNVTLSCEQNLNHDAMYWYRQDPGQGLRLIYYSQIVNDFQKGDIAEGYSVSREKKESFPLTVTSAQKNPTAFYLCASSPGALASQETQYFGAGTRLSVL.

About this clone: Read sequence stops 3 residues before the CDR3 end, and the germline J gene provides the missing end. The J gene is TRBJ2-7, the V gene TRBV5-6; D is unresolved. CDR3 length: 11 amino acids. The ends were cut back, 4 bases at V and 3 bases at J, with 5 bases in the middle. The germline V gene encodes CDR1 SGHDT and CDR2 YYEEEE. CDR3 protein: CASSAGYEQYF. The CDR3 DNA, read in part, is TGTGCCAGCAGCGCAGGCTACGAG.

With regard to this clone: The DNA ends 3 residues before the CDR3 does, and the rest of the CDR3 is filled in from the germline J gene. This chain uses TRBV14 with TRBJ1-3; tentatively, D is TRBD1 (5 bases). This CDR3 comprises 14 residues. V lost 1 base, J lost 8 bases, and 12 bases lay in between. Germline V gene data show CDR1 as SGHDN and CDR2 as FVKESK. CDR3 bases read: TGTGCCAGCAGCCAAGTTTCTACGGGGGACACC. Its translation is CASSQVSTGDT. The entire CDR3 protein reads CASSQVSTGDTIYF.

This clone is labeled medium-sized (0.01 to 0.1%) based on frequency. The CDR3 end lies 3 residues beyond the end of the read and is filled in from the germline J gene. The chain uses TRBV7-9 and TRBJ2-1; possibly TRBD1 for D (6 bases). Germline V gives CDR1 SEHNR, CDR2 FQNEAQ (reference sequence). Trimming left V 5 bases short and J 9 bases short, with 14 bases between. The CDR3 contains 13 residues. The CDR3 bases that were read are TGTGCCAGCAGCCCCTTAGGGGGTTTTGAG. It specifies CASSPLGGFE. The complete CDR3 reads CASSPLGGFEQFF.

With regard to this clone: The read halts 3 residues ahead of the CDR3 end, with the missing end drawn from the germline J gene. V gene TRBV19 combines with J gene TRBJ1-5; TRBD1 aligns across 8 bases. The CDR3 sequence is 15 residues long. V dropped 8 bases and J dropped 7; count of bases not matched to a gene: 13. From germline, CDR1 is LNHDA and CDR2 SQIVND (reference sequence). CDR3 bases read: TGTGCCAGTCGGGGACAGGCGCGGTGGAAACAGCCC. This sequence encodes CASRGQARWKQP. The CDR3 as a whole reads CASRGQARWKQPQHF. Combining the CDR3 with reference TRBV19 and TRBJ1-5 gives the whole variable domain DGGITQSPKYLFRKEGQNVTLSCEQNLNHDAMYWYRQDPGQGLRLIYYSQIVNDFQKGDIAEGYSVSREKKESFPLTVTSAQKNPTAFYLCASRGQARWKQPQHFGDGTRLSIL.

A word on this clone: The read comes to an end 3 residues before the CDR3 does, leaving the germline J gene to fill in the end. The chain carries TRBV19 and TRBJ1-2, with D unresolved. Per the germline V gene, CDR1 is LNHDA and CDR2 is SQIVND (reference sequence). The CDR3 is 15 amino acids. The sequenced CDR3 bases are TGTGCCAGTAGAAAACCCAGCGGGAGGGCAGATACC. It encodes CASRKPSGRADT. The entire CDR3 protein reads CASRKPSGRADTYTF.

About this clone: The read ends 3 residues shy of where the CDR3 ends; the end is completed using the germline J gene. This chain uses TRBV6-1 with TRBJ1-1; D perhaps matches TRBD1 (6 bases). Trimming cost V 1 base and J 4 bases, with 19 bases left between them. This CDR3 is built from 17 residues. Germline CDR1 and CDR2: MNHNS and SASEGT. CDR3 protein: CASSEDGQGHFGTEAFF. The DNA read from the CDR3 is TGTGCCAGCAGTGAAGATGGGCAGGGACACTTTGGCACTGAA.

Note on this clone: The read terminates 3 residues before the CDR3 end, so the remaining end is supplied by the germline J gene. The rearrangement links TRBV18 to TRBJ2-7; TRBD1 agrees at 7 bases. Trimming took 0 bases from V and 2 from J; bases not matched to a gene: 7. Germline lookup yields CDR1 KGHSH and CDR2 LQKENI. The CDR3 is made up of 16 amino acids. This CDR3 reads CASSPPGQSFPYEQYF. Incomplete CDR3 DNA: TGTGCCAGCTCACCACCGGGACAGTCGTTCCCCTACGAG.

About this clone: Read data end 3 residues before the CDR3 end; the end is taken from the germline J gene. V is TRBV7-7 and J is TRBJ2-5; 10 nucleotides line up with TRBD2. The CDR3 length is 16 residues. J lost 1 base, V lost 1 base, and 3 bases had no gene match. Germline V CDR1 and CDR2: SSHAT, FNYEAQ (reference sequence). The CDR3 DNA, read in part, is TGTGCCAGCAGCTTAGAGCGGGGGGGAGCCCAAGAGACC. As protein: CASSLERGGAQET. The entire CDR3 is CASSLERGGAQETQYF.

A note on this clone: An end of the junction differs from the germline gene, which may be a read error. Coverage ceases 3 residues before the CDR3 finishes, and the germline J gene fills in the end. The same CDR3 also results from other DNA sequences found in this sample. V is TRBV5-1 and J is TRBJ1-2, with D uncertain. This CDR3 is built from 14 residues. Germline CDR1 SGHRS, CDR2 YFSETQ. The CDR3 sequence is CASSSAGQLYGYTF. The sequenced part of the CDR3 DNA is TGCGCCAGCAGCTCAGCAGGCCAGCTCTATGGG.

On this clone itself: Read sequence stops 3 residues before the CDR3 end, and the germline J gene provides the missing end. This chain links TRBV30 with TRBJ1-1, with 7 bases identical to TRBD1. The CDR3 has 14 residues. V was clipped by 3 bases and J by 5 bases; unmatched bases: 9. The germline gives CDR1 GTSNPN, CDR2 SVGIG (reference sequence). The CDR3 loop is CAWRETGRSTEAFF. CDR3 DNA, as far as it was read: TGTGCCTGGAGGGAGACAGGGAGAAGTACTGAA.

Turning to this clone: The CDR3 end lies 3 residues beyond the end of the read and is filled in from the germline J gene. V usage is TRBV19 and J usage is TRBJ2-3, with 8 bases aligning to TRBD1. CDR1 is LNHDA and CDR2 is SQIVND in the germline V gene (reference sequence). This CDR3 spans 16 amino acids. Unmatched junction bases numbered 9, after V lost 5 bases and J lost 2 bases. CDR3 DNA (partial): TGTGCCAGTAGTTCCCCAGACAGGGGACACACAGATACG. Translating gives CASSSPDRGHTDT. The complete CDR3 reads CASSSPDRGHTDTQYF.

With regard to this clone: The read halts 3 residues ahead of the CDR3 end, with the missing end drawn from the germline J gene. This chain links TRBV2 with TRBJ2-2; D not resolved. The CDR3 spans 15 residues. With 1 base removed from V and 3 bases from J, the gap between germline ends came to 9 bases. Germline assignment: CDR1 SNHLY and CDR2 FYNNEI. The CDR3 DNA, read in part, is TGTGCCAGCAGTGAAGATACAGTCTACACCGGGGAG. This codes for CASSEDTVYTGE. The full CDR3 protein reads CASSEDTVYTGELFF.

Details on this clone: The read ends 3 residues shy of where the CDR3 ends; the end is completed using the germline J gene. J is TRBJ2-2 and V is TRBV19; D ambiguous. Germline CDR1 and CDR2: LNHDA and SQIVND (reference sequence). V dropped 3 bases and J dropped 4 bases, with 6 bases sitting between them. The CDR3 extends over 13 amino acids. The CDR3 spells CASSIASTGELFF. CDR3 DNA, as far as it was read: TGTGCCAGTAGTATTGCCAGCACCGGGGAG.

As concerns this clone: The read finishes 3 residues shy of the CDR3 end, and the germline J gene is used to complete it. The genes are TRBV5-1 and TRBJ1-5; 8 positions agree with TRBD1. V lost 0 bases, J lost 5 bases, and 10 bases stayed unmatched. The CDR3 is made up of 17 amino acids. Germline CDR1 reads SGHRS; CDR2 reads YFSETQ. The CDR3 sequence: CASSLDNVTGVDQPQHF. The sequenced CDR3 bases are TGCGCCAGCAGCTTGGACAATGTGACAGGGGTCGATCAGCCC.

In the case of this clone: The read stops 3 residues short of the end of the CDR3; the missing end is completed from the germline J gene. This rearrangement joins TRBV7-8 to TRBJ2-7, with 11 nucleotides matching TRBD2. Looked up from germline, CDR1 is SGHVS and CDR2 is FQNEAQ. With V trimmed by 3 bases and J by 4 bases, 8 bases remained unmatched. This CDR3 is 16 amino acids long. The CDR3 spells CASSLGWTSGLYEQYF. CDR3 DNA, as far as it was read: TGTGCCAGCAGCTTGGGATGGACTAGCGGGTTATACGAG.

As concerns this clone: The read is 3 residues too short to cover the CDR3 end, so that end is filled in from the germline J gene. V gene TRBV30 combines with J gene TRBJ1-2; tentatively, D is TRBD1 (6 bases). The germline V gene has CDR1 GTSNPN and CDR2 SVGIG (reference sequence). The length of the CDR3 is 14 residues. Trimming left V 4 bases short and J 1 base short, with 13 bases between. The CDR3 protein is CAWIQAGVNYGYTF. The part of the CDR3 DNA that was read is TGTGCCTGGATACAAGCAGGGGTTAACTATGGC.

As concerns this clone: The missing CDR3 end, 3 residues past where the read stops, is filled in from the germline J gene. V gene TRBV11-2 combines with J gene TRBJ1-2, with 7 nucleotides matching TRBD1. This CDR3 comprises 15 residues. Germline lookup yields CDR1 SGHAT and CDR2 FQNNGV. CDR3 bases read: TGTGCCAGCAGCCCTCTGGCTCCCGGGACAGATACC. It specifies CASSPLAPGTDT. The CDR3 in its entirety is CASSPLAPGTDTYTF. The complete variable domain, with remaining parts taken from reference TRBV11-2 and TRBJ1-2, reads EAGVAQSPRYKIIEKRQSVAFWCNPISGHATLYWYQQILGQGPKLLIQFQNNGVVDDSQLPKDRFSAERLKGVDSTLKIQPAKLEDSAVYLCASSPLAPGTDTYTFGSGTRLTVV.